A selection of T cell receptor beta chains follows, all from one sample in a study of metastatic and nonmetastatic thyroid tumors. Using MiXCR, TCRdb reanalyzed the PCR reads. The sample has 35,000 to 50,000 clones; over 10% are singletons. The sample taken for sequencing was blood. The receptors here all came from a male donor with papillary thyroid cancer or a benign thyroid nodule (not recorded which). Some clones in this sample may be carry-over from other donors' samples. CDR3s include the opening cysteine and the closing phenylalanine or tryptophan.

v_call: TRBV5-1; j_call: TRBJ2-7; cdr3_aa: CASSGRGESSYEQYF
v_call: TRBV7-2; j_call: TRBJ1-5; cdr3_aa: CASSYGGGNSNQPQHF
v_call: TRBV9; j_call: TRBJ2-1; cdr3_aa: CASSVVPVGDNEQFF
v_call: TRBV6-1; j_call: TRBJ2-7; cdr3_aa: CASILSGSSSYEQYF
v_call: TRBV6-1; j_call: TRBJ1-1; cdr3_aa: CASRVGPMNTEAFF
v_call: TRBV3-1; j_call: TRBJ1-2; cdr3_aa: CASSQDRYTVGYTF
v_call: TRBV6-4; j_call: TRBJ2-3; cdr3_aa: CASTSGGVSGTDTQYF
v_call: TRBV19; j_call: TRBJ1-1; cdr3_aa: CASRGTGLLTFF
v_call: TRBV20-1; j_call: TRBJ2-1; cdr3_aa: CSALLRLAGGSSYNEQFF
v_call: TRBV20-1; j_call: TRBJ2-7; cdr3_aa: CSAMGGGSGTYEQYF
v_call: TRBV10-2; j_call: TRBJ1-2; cdr3_aa: CASRDGSSSYGYTF
v_call: TRBV24-1; j_call: TRBJ2-2; cdr3_aa: CATSDSRTGRVGELFF
v_call: TRBV5-4; j_call: TRBJ2-2; cdr3_aa: CASSHLAGEGELFF
v_call: TRBV19; j_call: TRBJ1-3; cdr3_aa: CASTGDRKISGNTIYF
v_call: TRBV18; j_call: TRBJ2-7; cdr3_aa: CASSQGTGANYEQYF
v_call: TRBV30; j_call: TRBJ2-2; cdr3_aa: CAWSPGVTNTVELFF
v_call: TRBV6-1; j_call: TRBJ2-1; cdr3_aa: CASSLPGNEQFF
v_call: TRBV7-2; j_call: TRBJ2-7; cdr3_aa: CASGTSGSSYEQYF
v_call: TRBV20-1; j_call: TRBJ2-7; cdr3_aa: CSASEGETYEQYF
v_call: TRBV20-1; j_call: TRBJ2-1; cdr3_aa: CSAEGQGSYNEQFF
v_call: TRBV9; j_call: TRBJ2-2; cdr3_aa: CASSPWDFPNTGELFF
v_call: TRBV7-6; j_call: TRBJ1-4; cdr3_aa: CASSLGPDEKLFF
v_call: TRBV19; j_call: TRBJ2-7; cdr3_aa: CASRFTVNSYEQYF
v_call: TRBV5-5; j_call: TRBJ1-5; cdr3_aa: CASSPGDRGLREPQHF
v_call: TRBV3-1; j_call: TRBJ1-2; cdr3_aa: CASSQDSNYGYTF
v_call: TRBV27; j_call: TRBJ2-2; cdr3_aa: CVSRRNTNTGELFF
v_call: TRBV27; j_call: TRBJ2-2; cdr3_aa: CASSLRWDTGELFF
v_call: TRBV13; j_call: TRBJ2-7; cdr3_aa: CASSQLEGSGSYEQYF
v_call: TRBV12-3/TRBV12-4; j_call: TRBJ2-1; cdr3_aa: CASSLVQLWDSNEQFF
v_call: TRBV5-4; j_call: TRBJ1-3; cdr3_aa: CASSFFRVRGAGNTIYF
v_call: TRBV2; j_call: TRBJ1-2; cdr3_aa: CASVPGQGNYGYTF
v_call: TRBV28; j_call: TRBJ1-4; cdr3_aa: CASSFKINRGHEKLFF
v_call: TRBV5-6; j_call: TRBJ2-7; cdr3_aa: CASSLGQGGYEQYF
v_call: TRBV19; j_call: TRBJ1-5; cdr3_aa: CASSIRPVSNQPQHF
v_call: TRBV20-1; j_call: TRBJ2-7; cdr3_aa: CSAISGWARFSYEQYF
v_call: TRBV6-1; j_call: TRBJ1-5; cdr3_aa: CASSGQGGRHPQHF
v_call: TRBV4-1; j_call: TRBJ1-5; cdr3_aa: CASSRQGARDQPQHF
v_call: TRBV4-3; j_call: TRBJ2-7; cdr3_aa: CASIQVRGREQYF
v_call: TRBV7-2; j_call: TRBJ1-2; cdr3_aa: CASSLIGQGGYGYTF
v_call: TRBV20-1; j_call: TRBJ2-1; cdr3_aa: CSARGPGLAGVNEQFF
v_call: TRBV5-8; j_call: TRBJ1-5; cdr3_aa: CASSLDGYNQPQHF
v_call: TRBV12-3/TRBV12-4; j_call: TRBJ2-1; cdr3_aa: CASSRGTEYYNEQFF
v_call: TRBV14; j_call: TRBJ2-1; cdr3_aa: CASSPGEISYNEQFF
v_call: TRBV11-1; j_call: TRBJ2-1; cdr3_aa: CASSLVRTAYNEQFF
v_call: TRBV6-4; j_call: TRBJ2-5; cdr3_aa: CASVVPGHRETQYF
v_call: TRBV27; j_call: TRBJ2-1; cdr3_aa: CASSSLADSYNEQFF
v_call: TRBV7-9; j_call: TRBJ1-4; cdr3_aa: CASSREGDGHEKLFF
v_call: TRBV7-2; j_call: TRBJ1-5; cdr3_aa: CASSLVPLGQPQHF
v_call: TRBV9; j_call: TRBJ1-1; cdr3_aa: CASRQKSGTGNTEAFF
v_call: TRBV27; j_call: TRBJ2-3; cdr3_aa: CASYSLLAGRRTDTQYF
v_call: TRBV20-1; j_call: TRBJ1-2; cdr3_aa: CSAPTVQGDRARGYTF
v_call: TRBV19; j_call: TRBJ2-2; cdr3_aa: CANQQGNAGELFF
v_call: TRBV5-4; j_call: TRBJ1-1; cdr3_aa: CASTVDSSGSTEAFF
v_call: TRBV24-1; j_call: TRBJ2-5; cdr3_aa: CATSDYKTSTETQYF
v_call: TRBV4-3; j_call: TRBJ2-7; cdr3_aa: CASSQDKAGSYEQYF